This TCR beta chain comes out of a study of blood T cells in healthy people across ages. It was with a sample-barcoded 5' primer and a J-beta primer mix that a second PCR of roughly 6 to 12 cycles was run. TCRdb re-analysed the 5' RACE reads in MiXCR, keeping a single row per CDR3 protein. The sample lists a few hundred thousand distinct CDR3 sequences; approximately 27% were seen once. Study-level findings and limits: A roughly linear fall in TCR beta diversity per million T cells was seen with increasing age. No one knew whether donors had CMV, which possibly confounded expanded clonotype changes.

The V gene lost 0 bases and the J gene lost 5 bases, with 11 bases spanning the gap. Germline V gene sequence: CDR1 SGHKS, CDR2 YYEKEE (reference sequence). There are 14 residues in the CDR3. This clonotype has just a few counts. Its specificity is not known. Source material: blood. The TCR originated in a woman between 65 and 79 years old in good health. The rearrangement links TRBV5-5 to TRBJ2-5; D remains unclear. The CDR3 DNA is TGTGCCAGCAGCTTGGGGGCATTGCGGGAGACCCAGTACTTC. It translates to CASSLGALRETQYF.